This entry lists 12 T cell receptor beta chains sequenced from one sample in a study of T-cell memory formation after mild COVID-19. Using its own MiXCR run on the 5' RACE reads, TCRdb lists one record per CDR3 protein. The sample consists of 280,000 or so distinct CDR3 sequences, less than 9.5% of them appearing once. Sequences were obtained from PBMCs or a T cell subset sorted from them (not recorded which). The receptor source for this set is a man aged 18 to 35 who had mild COVID-19 (a few samples of this study predate the infection). Cell type and time point are not known.

This clonotype has a handful of counts. Sequence at one end of the junction differs from germline and may be a read error. The rearrangement links TRBV7-9 to TRBJ2-2, with a possible D match to TRBD2 (5 bases). This CDR3 comprises 14 residues. Per germline, CDR1 SEHNR and CDR2 FQNEAQ (reference sequence). The CDR3 DNA follows: TGTGCCAGCAGCCTAGCTCAATCGGGCGGGGAGCTGTTTTTT. Its protein product is CASSLAQSGGELFF.

The CDR3: CASSPWDRVNQPQHF. CDR3 nucleotides: TGTGCCAGCTCCCCTTGGGACAGGGTAAATCAGCCCCAGCATTTT. V is TRBV7-2 and J is TRBJ1-5; 9 nucleotides align to TRBD1. The CDR3 has 15 amino acids. Germline CDR1 and CDR2: SGHTA and FQGNSA. The ends lost 8 bases at V and 4 bases at J; junction bases unmatched: 9.

There are a few counts of this clonotype. The rearrangement links TRBV24-1 to TRBJ2-5; either TRBD1 or TRBD2 may supply D (5 bases each). V shed 12 bases and J shed 5 bases, with 9 bases lying between them. Germline CDR1 is KGHDR and CDR2 is SFDVKD. This CDR3 is built from 10 residues. CDR3 nucleotides: TGTGCCGTCGAGGGGGAGACCCAGTACTTC. This encodes CAVEGETQYF.

This clonotype came up many times. The V call is TRBV7-9, the J call TRBJ1-1; 7 bases match TRBD1. The CDR3 covers 15 residues. Germline assignment: CDR1 SEHNR and CDR2 FQNEAQ (reference sequence). J gave up 1 base and V 6 bases, and 8 bases lay outside the gene matches. CDR3 loop: CASSLFDRANTEAFF. CDR3 sequence (DNA): TGTGCCAGCAGTTTATTTGACAGGGCGAACACTGAAGCTTTCTTT.

This clonotype has more than one count but fewer than ten. The chain combines TRBV18 with TRBJ2-3; no firm D call. CDR3 length: 14 residues. Germline CDR1 and CDR2: KGHSH and LQKENI. The germline V and J ends were trimmed by 1 base and 2 bases, with 7 bases remaining between them. For the CDR3, the DNA is TGTGCCAGCTCACCACTAGACCTCACAGATACGCAGTATTTT. It is translated as CASSPLDLTDTQYF.

The chain links TRBV20-1 to TRBJ1-2, with TRBD1 as a possible D gene (6 bases). This CDR3 spans 15 amino acids. Germline V CDR1 and CDR2: DFQATT, SNEGSKA (reference sequence). V was trimmed by 3 bases and J by 0 bases, leaving 14 bases between them. The CDR3 region has the DNA TGCAGTGCTAGGGAGGGGGGACGTACTAACTATGGCTACACCTTC. It specifies CSAREGGRTNYGYTF.

The chain couples TRBV6-2 or TRBV6-3 to TRBJ2-1; 7 positions agree with TRBD1. The germline V gene has CDR1 MNHEY and CDR2 SVGEGT. V shed 4 bases and J 7 bases; nucleotides not matched to a gene: 10. This CDR3 spans 15 amino acids. CDR3 sequence: CASSLRPTRGNEQFF. Here the CDR3 DNA reads TGTGCCAGCAGTTTACGACCAACCAGGGGGAATGAGCAGTTCTTC.

The chain has TRBV20-1 and TRBJ1-3, with 7 bases matching TRBD1. The V segment lost 0 bases and the J segment 4 bases; nucleotides outside the gene matches: 9. Germline CDR1 and CDR2: DFQATT and SNEGSKA (reference sequence). The CDR3 has 16 residues. The CDR3 loop reads CSARDPRQGRGNTIYF. In DNA form, the CDR3 reads TGCAGTGCTAGAGATCCCCGACAGGGACGAGGAAACACCATATATTTT.

The table lists this clonotype with a few counts. The chain uses TRBV29-1 and TRBJ1-5; 8 bases match TRBD1. The CDR3 length is 14 residues. Germline V CDR1 and CDR2: SQVTM, ANQGSEA. V gave up 4 bases and J gave up 5 bases; unmatched junction bases: 7. In DNA, the CDR3 is TGCAGCGTTGGAGAGGGACAGGCTTATCAGCCCCAGCATTTT. Its translation: CSVGEGQAYQPQHF.

The chain uses TRBV7-9 and TRBJ1-1; the D gene is possibly TRBD1 (5 bases). Germline CDR1 SEHNR, CDR2 FQNEAQ (reference sequence). V was clipped by 1 base and J by 5 bases, with 11 bases between them. The CDR3 is 14 amino acids. The CDR3 DNA sequence: TGTGCCAGCAGCTTAGGGGGCGTGGGGACTGAAGCTTTCTTT. Amino acids: CASSLGGVGTEAFF.

The sample holds many counts of this clonotype. V usage is TRBV7-3 and J usage is TRBJ2-3; TRBD1 or TRBD2 may be the D gene (5 bases each). The CDR3 contains 15 residues. Trimming took off 5 bases at V and 8 bases at J, with 20 bases between the two ends. Germline V gene sequence: CDR1 SGHTA, CDR2 FQGTGA. CDR3 amino acids: CASSPYLTGASTQYF. Here the CDR3 DNA reads TGTGCCAGCAGCCCTTACCTGACCGGGGCAAGTACGCAGTATTTT.

The chain is built from TRBV4-3 and TRBJ2-1, with a possible D match to TRBD1 (5 bases). Germline V gene sequence: CDR1 LGHNA, CDR2 YSLEER. The CDR3 sequence is 15 residues long. V was pared by 0 bases and J by 8 bases, with 14 bases between. CDR3 sequence reads: CASSQEMTVGDEQFF. The CDR3 DNA reads as TGCGCCAGCAGCCAAGAGATGACAGTGGGCGATGAGCAGTTCTTC.